A selection of T cell receptor beta chains follows, all from one sample in a study of blood T cell repertoires in COVID-19. The data were produced by immunoSEQ multiplex PCR, yet TCRdb's version contains in-frame clones alone and is incomplete. The table lists over 95,000 clones, roughly 76% of them singletons. Sample: peripheral blood. The source is a human donor in a cohort sampled during active COVID-19. Each CDR3 is given with its conserved first and last residue. The order of the fields is CDR3 DNA, CDR3 protein, clone size, J gene, D gene, V gene. The D gene is left open where the match is weak. Clone size is shown for a subset of rows, as once, few, many or a class of expanded clone.

TGTGCCAGCAGCCAACTGGGAAACACCATATATTTT | CASSQLGNTIYF | - | TRBJ1-3 | - | TRBV3-1/TRBV3-2
TGTGCCAGCAGCATATCCGGGACAGGGGGTCAGCCCCAGCATTTT | CASSISGTGGQPQHF | - | TRBJ1-5 | TRBD1 | TRBV7-9
TGTGCCAGCACCCCCCCCGGTGCTGGGGCCAACGTCCTGACTTTC | CASTPPGAGANVLTF | - | TRBJ2-6 | - | TRBV28
TGCGCCAGCAGCTTGCTGACTAGCGGCAATGAGCAGTTCTTC | CASSLLTSGNEQFF | - | TRBJ2-1 | TRBD2 | TRBV5-1
TGTGCCAGCAGCCTAGAGACAGGGTCTCGGGAAAAACTGTTTTTT | CASSLETGSREKLFF | - | TRBJ1-4 | TRBD1 | TRBV7-2
TGTGCCAGCAGCCGACAGGGAATCTCTGGAAACACCATATATTTT | CASSRQGISGNTIYF | - | TRBJ1-3 | TRBD1 | TRBV7-9
TGTGCCAGCAGCCAAGAGTTGCCAGCTCACTTCAGGGATAGCAATCAGCCCCAGCATTTT | CASSQELPAHFRDSNQPQHF | - | TRBJ1-5 | - | TRBV4-2
TGTGCCAGCAGCTTAGGAGGGTTGCCAGATACGCAGTATTTT | CASSLGGLPDTQYF | once | TRBJ2-3 | - | TRBV11-2
TGTGCCAGCAGTAACGGACAGAGCTCTGGAAACACCATATATTTT | CASSNGQSSGNTIYF | - | TRBJ1-3 | - | TRBV6-5
TGTGCTAGTGGTACTAGCGGATACACAGATACGCAGTATTTT | CASGTSGYTDTQYF | once | TRBJ2-3 | TRBD2 | TRBV12-5
TGCGCCAGCAGCCAAGAGGTCCGGGGGGGTTATTCAGTCACGCAGTATTTT | CASSQEVRGGYSVTQYF | - | TRBJ2-3 | TRBD2 | TRBV4-3
TGTGCCAGCAGTCCCCAGGGGAGGGCCTATAATTCACCCCTCCACTTT | CASSPQGRAYNSPLHF | - | TRBJ1-6 | - | TRBV27
TGTGCCTGGAGTGGGGGAGCGGGAGGGTTCTCCTACGAGCAGTACTTC | CAWSGGAGGFSYEQYF | many | TRBJ2-7 | TRBD2 | TRBV30
TGTGCCTGGAGTGCCGGGACAGGCCTCTACGAGCAGTACTTC | CAWSAGTGLYEQYF | - | TRBJ2-7 | TRBD1 | TRBV30
TGTGCCTGGAGTTGGCGGAATGAGCAGTTCTTC | CAWSWRNEQFF | few | TRBJ2-1 | - | TRBV30
TGTGCCAGCAGGCGGACAGGGGGTGGCTACACCTTC | CASRRTGGGYTF | few | TRBJ1-2 | TRBD1 | TRBV28
TGTGCCAGCAGCGTAGCTACGGGACAGGGACACGGCTACACCTTC | CASSVATGQGHGYTF | - | TRBJ1-2 | TRBD1 | TRBV9
TGCGCCAGCAGCGTTTCGCGGACAAATTATAATTCACCCCTCCACTTT | CASSVSRTNYNSPLHF | - | TRBJ1-6 | - | TRBV5-1
TGTGCCAGCAGTTACTCTTGGGGGCTAATGGATGGCTACACCTTC | CASSYSWGLMDGYTF | - | TRBJ1-2 | - | TRBV6-5
TGTGCCAGTAGAGCAACTAGAGGGGGCGGCGATGAAAAACTGTTTTTT | CASRATRGGGDEKLFF | - | TRBJ1-4 | TRBD1 | TRBV19
TGTGCCAGCAGCCCCATAAGTCAGAAGCAGTACTTC | CASSPISQKQYF | - | TRBJ2-7 | - | TRBV11-2
TGTGCCAGTAGTATAGGGCTGTTCTACGAGCAGTACTTC | CASSIGLFYEQYF | - | TRBJ2-7 | - | TRBV19
TGTGCCAGCAGTTTCAGGGGGAAACAGACCTACGAGCAGTACTTC | CASSFRGKQTYEQYF | - | TRBJ2-7 | TRBD1 | TRBV28
TGTGCCAGCAGTGAGGTCGGCGGCCCCTACGAGCAGTACTTC | CASSEVGGPYEQYF | - | TRBJ2-7 | - | TRBV25-1
TGCGCCAGCAGCCCACTCGGGAGAAGTACCGATGAGCAGTTCTTC | CASSPLGRSTDEQFF | - | TRBJ2-1 | - | TRBV5-1
TGTGCCAGCAGGGCTGGGGGGTCTGAAGCTTTCTTT | CASRAGGSEAFF | - | TRBJ1-1 | - | TRBV7-9
TGTGCAGTAACAGGGGGCGAAGTTCCTAATTCACCCCTCCACTTT | CAVTGGEVPNSPLHF | - | TRBJ1-6 | TRBD1 | TRBV30
TGCGCCAGCAAAACCAGGGGCGCGAACACCGGGGAGCTGTTTTTT | CASKTRGANTGELFF | - | TRBJ2-2 | - | TRBV5-1
TGTGCCATCGGAAGACAGGGAAGGACCTACGAGCAGTACTTC | CAIGRQGRTYEQYF | few | TRBJ2-7 | TRBD1 | TRBV10-3
TGTGCCTTGACAGCGAACACTGAAGCTTTCTTT | CALTANTEAFF | - | TRBJ1-1 | - | TRBV30
TGTGCCAGCAGCGCTTCGACCCGGGACACACATTTCTACGAGCAGTACTTC | CASSASTRDTHFYEQYF | once | TRBJ2-7 | - | TRBV5-6
TGCGCCAGCAGCCAAGATCTATATAGGGACACCTCTGGAAACACCATATATTTT | CASSQDLYRDTSGNTIYF | - | TRBJ1-3 | - | TRBV4-1
TGTGCCAGCAGCTCCTCCGGACTAGCGGGGTACGAGCAGTACTTC | CASSSSGLAGYEQYF | - | TRBJ2-7 | TRBD2 | TRBV5-6
TGTGCCAGCAGCTTTGCGGGAGGGAGGGCCTATGGCTACACCTTC | CASSFAGGRAYGYTF | - | TRBJ1-2 | - | TRBV5-4
TGTGCCAGCTCAGTCGCAGGGGCTAACACCGGGGAGCTGTTTTTT | CASSVAGANTGELFF | - | TRBJ2-2 | - | TRBV18
TGTGCCAGCAGCTCCTCCGGGAGCTCCTACGAGCAGTACTTC | CASSSSGSSYEQYF | - | TRBJ2-7 | - | TRBV11-3
TGTGCCAGCAGGGAGACTAGCACAGATACGCAGTATTTT | CASRETSTDTQYF | - | TRBJ2-3 | - | TRBV3-1/TRBV3-2
TGTGCCAGTAGCCGGGACAGCCTTTTGTCTGGAAACACCATATATTTT | CASSRDSLLSGNTIYF | - | TRBJ1-3 | TRBD1 | TRBV19
TGCAGCGTTGTCAGGGGCTACGAGCAGTACTTC | CSVVRGYEQYF | - | TRBJ2-7 | - | TRBV29-1
TGTGCCAGCAGCTCTAACAGCAACTATGGCTACACCTTC | CASSSNSNYGYTF | few | TRBJ1-2 | - | TRBV7-3